These T cell receptor beta chains were read from a single sample in a study of tumor-infiltrating lymphocytes in localized non-small cell lung cancer. Assay used: immunoSEQ multiplex PCR; TCRdb lists only in-frame clones, some missing. The table records about 16,000 clones, roughly 76% of them present only once. What was sequenced was lung tumor tissue. The receptors were gathered from a human donor with non-small cell lung cancer. The CDR3 runs from the conserved cysteine through the conserved F or W. Fields, in order: V gene, D gene, J gene, clone size, CDR3 protein, CDR3 DNA. D genes are given only for firm matches. Only some rows state a clone size, as once, few, many or a class for expanded clones.

v_gene: TRBV23-1; d_gene: -; j_gene: TRBJ2-7; abundance: -; CDR3aa: CASRGGGQSSYEQYF; CDR3nt: TGCGCCAGCCGAGGCGGTGGACAGAGCTCCTACGAGCAGTACTTC
v_gene: TRBV29-1; d_gene: -; j_gene: TRBJ2-3; abundance: -; CDR3aa: CSVCRDLGTDTQYF; CDR3nt: TGCAGCGTTTGCAGGGACCTAGGGACAGATACGCAGTATTTT
v_gene: TRBV5-1; d_gene: -; j_gene: TRBJ1-1; abundance: -; CDR3aa: CASSLRHPEDTEAFF; CDR3nt: TGCGCCAGCAGCTTGCGTCACCCTGAGGACACTGAAGCTTTCTTT
v_gene: TRBV10-3; d_gene: TRBD1; j_gene: TRBJ2-1; abundance: -; CDR3aa: CAISEWDRANNEQFF; CDR3nt: TGTGCCATCAGCGAGTGGGACAGGGCGAACAATGAGCAGTTCTTC
v_gene: TRBV6-1; d_gene: TRBD1; j_gene: TRBJ2-7; abundance: medium-sized; CDR3aa: CASTGGYEQYF; CDR3nt: TGTGCCAGCACAGGGGGCTACGAGCAGTACTTC
v_gene: TRBV7-7; d_gene: -; j_gene: TRBJ2-1; abundance: once; CDR3aa: CASSPVLDPHEQFF; CDR3nt: TGTGCTAGCAGCCCGGTTTTGGACCCCCATGAGCAGTTCTTC
v_gene: TRBV7-3; d_gene: TRBD2; j_gene: TRBJ2-1; abundance: -; CDR3aa: CASSSGGGSYNEQFF; CDR3nt: TGTGCCAGCAGCTCCGGGGGGGGCTCCTACAATGAGCAGTTCTTC
v_gene: TRBV5-4; d_gene: -; j_gene: TRBJ2-7; abundance: -; CDR3aa: CASSLGRYYEQYF; CDR3nt: TGTGCCAGCAGCTTGGGCAGGTACTACGAGCAGTACTTC
v_gene: TRBV5-5; d_gene: -; j_gene: TRBJ2-5; abundance: -; CDR3aa: CASSTNWGGETQYF; CDR3nt: TGTGCCAGCAGCACGAACTGGGGAGGAGAGACCCAGTACTTC
v_gene: TRBV19; d_gene: TRBD1; j_gene: TRBJ1-2; abundance: -; CDR3aa: CASSMAQGAEGYTF; CDR3nt: TGTGCCAGTAGTATGGCACAGGGGGCAGAGGGCTACACCTTC
v_gene: TRBV7-9; d_gene: TRBD1; j_gene: TRBJ1-3; abundance: -; CDR3aa: CASSLASGTGVGNTIYF; CDR3nt: TGTGCCAGCAGCTTAGCGAGTGGCACAGGGGTTGGAAACACCATATATTTT
v_gene: TRBV7-9; d_gene: -; j_gene: TRBJ2-1; abundance: -; CDR3aa: CASGIIHNEQFF; CDR3nt: TGTGCCAGCGGTATTATACACAATGAGCAGTTCTTC
v_gene: TRBV5-5; d_gene: -; j_gene: TRBJ2-3; abundance: -; CDR3aa: CASSLELGGNTDTQYF; CDR3nt: TGTGCCAGCAGCTTGGAGCTTGGGGGGAATACAGATACGCAGTATTTT
v_gene: TRBV19; d_gene: TRBD2; j_gene: TRBJ2-3; abundance: -; CDR3aa: CASSMRGTDTDTQYF; CDR3nt: TGTGCCAGTAGTATGCGGGGGACTGACACAGATACGCAGTATTTT
v_gene: TRBV5-4; d_gene: TRBD1; j_gene: TRBJ2-1; abundance: -; CDR3aa: CASSTGQGSSYNEQFF; CDR3nt: TGTGCCAGCAGCACGGGACAGGGTAGCTCCTACAATGAGCAGTTCTTC
v_gene: TRBV5-1; d_gene: TRBD1; j_gene: TRBJ1-2; abundance: few; CDR3aa: CASSSTGDYGYTF; CDR3nt: TGCGCCAGCAGCTCAACAGGGGACTATGGCTACACCTTC
v_gene: TRBV11-1; d_gene: TRBD1; j_gene: TRBJ1-2; abundance: once; CDR3aa: CASSLHTGTGTDGYTF; CDR3nt: TGTGCCAGCAGCCTACACACCGGGACAGGGACCGATGGCTACACCTTC
v_gene: TRBV27; d_gene: -; j_gene: TRBJ1-2; abundance: -; CDR3aa: CASSPQQGGYTF; CDR3nt: TGTGCCAGCAGCCCACAACAAGGTGGCTACACCTTC
v_gene: TRBV6-6; d_gene: -; j_gene: TRBJ2-7; abundance: -; CDR3aa: CASSYSSGATYEQYF; CDR3nt: TGTGCCAGCAGTTACTCGTCCGGGGCTACCTACGAGCAGTACTTC
v_gene: TRBV5-5; d_gene: -; j_gene: TRBJ1-1; abundance: -; CDR3aa: CASSGVGRSEAFF; CDR3nt: TGTGCCAGCAGTGGGGTGGGTCGGTCTGAAGCTTTCTTT
v_gene: TRBV7-2; d_gene: -; j_gene: TRBJ2-7; abundance: medium-sized; CDR3aa: CASSSFNDEQYF; CDR3nt: TGTGCCAGCAGCTCCTTCAACGACGAGCAGTACTTC
v_gene: TRBV6-1; d_gene: -; j_gene: TRBJ2-5; abundance: -; CDR3aa: CASSETGRETQYF; CDR3nt: TGTGCCAGCAGTGAGACAGGTCGGGAGACCCAGTACTTC
v_gene: TRBV7-2; d_gene: -; j_gene: TRBJ2-4; abundance: -; CDR3aa: CASSLGINIQYF; CDR3nt: TGTGCCAGCAGCTTGGGCATCAACATTCAGTACTTC
v_gene: TRBV7-8; d_gene: TRBD2; j_gene: TRBJ2-2; abundance: -; CDR3aa: CASSARGAGDLAGELFF; CDR3nt: TGTGCCAGCAGCGCTCGAGGGGCGGGAGATCTAGCCGGGGAGCTGTTTTTT
v_gene: TRBV28; d_gene: -; j_gene: TRBJ2-4; abundance: -; CDR3aa: CASAGQISQNIQYF; CDR3nt: TGTGCCAGCGCGGGACAGATAAGCCAAAACATTCAGTACTTC
v_gene: TRBV2; d_gene: -; j_gene: TRBJ1-6; abundance: -; CDR3aa: CASSETGGNSPLHF; CDR3nt: TGTGCCAGCAGCGAGACAGGTGGGAATTCACCCCTCCACTTT
v_gene: TRBV6-5; d_gene: -; j_gene: TRBJ1-2; abundance: -; CDR3aa: CASSPGQTNYGYTF; CDR3nt: TGTGCCAGCAGCCCCGGACAGACGAACTATGGCTACACCTTC
v_gene: TRBV7-9; d_gene: -; j_gene: TRBJ2-7; abundance: few; CDR3aa: CASSPDIGPEQYF; CDR3nt: TGTGCCAGCAGCCCTGACATTGGACCCGAGCAGTACTTC
v_gene: TRBV2; d_gene: -; j_gene: TRBJ2-7; abundance: -; CDR3aa: CASSDWGDGSYEQYF; CDR3nt: TGTGCCAGCAGTGATTGGGGCGACGGCTCCTACGAGCAGTACTTC
v_gene: TRBV27; d_gene: -; j_gene: TRBJ1-5; abundance: -; CDR3aa: CASSPTNQPQHF; CDR3nt: TGTGCCAGCAGTCCCACCAATCAGCCCCAGCATTTT
v_gene: TRBV6-1; d_gene: -; j_gene: TRBJ2-2; abundance: -; CDR3aa: CATSPQGGYRELFF; CDR3nt: TGTGCCACCAGTCCCCAGGGGGGGTATCGGGAGCTGTTTTTT
v_gene: TRBV19; d_gene: -; j_gene: TRBJ1-5; abundance: -; CDR3aa: CASSIIFGGGYSNQPQHF; CDR3nt: TGTGCCAGTAGTATCATATTCGGGGGCGGTTATAGCAATCAGCCCCAGCATTTT
v_gene: TRBV15; d_gene: -; j_gene: TRBJ1-4; abundance: -; CDR3aa: CATSFDGEKLFF; CDR3nt: TGTGCCACCAGCTTCGACGGTGAAAAACTGTTTTTT
v_gene: TRBV12-2; d_gene: -; j_gene: TRBJ2-7; abundance: -; CDR3aa: CASRLVPPRSFVYEQYF; CDR3nt: TGTGCAAGTCGCTTAGTCCCACCCAGGAGTTTCGTCTACGAGCAGTACTTC
v_gene: TRBV6-6; d_gene: -; j_gene: TRBJ2-1; abundance: -; CDR3aa: CASSYSGTRGGEQFF; CDR3nt: TGTGCCAGCAGTTACTCGGGTACGAGGGGTGGTGAGCAGTTCTTC
v_gene: TRBV6-1; d_gene: -; j_gene: TRBJ2-2; abundance: few; CDR3aa: CASSEADTGELFF; CDR3nt: TGTGCCAGCAGTGAAGCGGACACCGGGGAGCTGTTTTTT
v_gene: TRBV21-1; d_gene: -; j_gene: TRBJ2-7; abundance: once; CDR3aa: CASSKAGGGRPYEQYF; CDR3nt: TGTGCCAGCAGCAAAGCGGGGGGGGGCCGACCCTACGAGCAGTACTTC
v_gene: TRBV7-3; d_gene: -; j_gene: TRBJ2-5; abundance: -; CDR3aa: CASSLNPQGAQYF; CDR3nt: TGTGCCAGCAGCTTAAACCCTCAAGGGGCCCAGTACTTC
v_gene: TRBV5-6; d_gene: TRBD1; j_gene: TRBJ2-5; abundance: -; CDR3aa: CASSLEGAYTETQYF; CDR3nt: TGTGCCAGCAGCTTGGAGGGGGCCTACACAGAGACCCAGTACTTC
v_gene: TRBV28; d_gene: TRBD2; j_gene: TRBJ2-4; abundance: -; CDR3aa: CASSLRLAGGLAKNIQYF; CDR3nt: TGTGCCAGCAGTTTACGACTAGCGGGGGGACTAGCCAAAAACATTCAGTACTTC
v_gene: TRBV5-1; d_gene: TRBD2; j_gene: TRBJ2-7; abundance: -; CDR3aa: CASSFSGSVREQYF; CDR3nt: TGCGCCAGCAGCTTTAGCGGGAGTGTACGTGAGCAGTACTTC
v_gene: TRBV6-1; d_gene: -; j_gene: TRBJ1-1; abundance: -; CDR3aa: CASSTRQSEAFF; CDR3nt: TGTGCCAGCAGTACGAGACAGAGTGAAGCTTTCTTT
v_gene: TRBV19; d_gene: TRBD1; j_gene: TRBJ1-1; abundance: -; CDR3aa: CASGRQGAGTEAFF; CDR3nt: TGTGCCAGTGGACGACAGGGGGCGGGCACTGAAGCTTTCTTT
v_gene: TRBV2; d_gene: -; j_gene: TRBJ1-5; abundance: -; CDR3aa: CASARGEGNQPQHF; CDR3nt: TGTGCCAGTGCCAGGGGCGAAGGCAATCAGCCCCAGCATTTT
v_gene: TRBV18; d_gene: -; j_gene: TRBJ2-5; abundance: few; CDR3aa: CASSPGSTETQYF; CDR3nt: TGTGCCAGCTCACCAGGGTCTACAGAGACCCAGTACTTC
v_gene: TRBV11-2; d_gene: -; j_gene: TRBJ1-6; abundance: -; CDR3aa: CASSLERRNSPLHF; CDR3nt: TGTGCCAGCAGCTTAGAGAGGCGGAATTCACCCCTCCACTTT
v_gene: TRBV5-5; d_gene: -; j_gene: TRBJ1-1; abundance: -; CDR3aa: CARSLLGNTEAFF; CDR3nt: TGTGCCAGAAGCTTGCTCGGGAACACTGAAGCTTTCTTT
v_gene: TRBV28; d_gene: TRBD1; j_gene: TRBJ1-2; abundance: once; CDR3aa: CASSPIGTVNYGYTF; CDR3nt: TGTGCCAGCAGCCCTATCGGGACAGTTAACTATGGCTACACCTTC
v_gene: TRBV9; d_gene: -; j_gene: TRBJ2-3; abundance: -; CDR3aa: CASSDPSGVGTDTQYF; CDR3nt: TGTGCCAGCAGCGACCCATCGGGGGTGGGCACAGATACGCAGTATTTT